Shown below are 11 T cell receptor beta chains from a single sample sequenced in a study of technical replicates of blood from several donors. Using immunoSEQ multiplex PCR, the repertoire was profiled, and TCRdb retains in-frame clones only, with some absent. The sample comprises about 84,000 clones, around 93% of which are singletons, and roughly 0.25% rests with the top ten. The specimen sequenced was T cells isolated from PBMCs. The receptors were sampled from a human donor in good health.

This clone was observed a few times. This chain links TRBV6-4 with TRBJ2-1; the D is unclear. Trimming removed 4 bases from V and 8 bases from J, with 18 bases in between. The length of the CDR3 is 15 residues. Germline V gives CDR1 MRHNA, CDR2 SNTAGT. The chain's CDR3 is CASSVSGLPWYEQFF. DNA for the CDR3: TGTGCCAGCAGTGTCTCGGGCCTCCCCTGGTATGAGCAGTTCTTC.

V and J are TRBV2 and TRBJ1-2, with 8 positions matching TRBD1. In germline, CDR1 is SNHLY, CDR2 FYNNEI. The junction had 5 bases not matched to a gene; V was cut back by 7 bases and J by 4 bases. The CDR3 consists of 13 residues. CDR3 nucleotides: TGTGCCAGCACAGGGGGCAACTCCTATGGCTACACCTTC. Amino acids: CASTGGNSYGYTF.

The CDR3 DNA is TGTGCCAGCATGGGACAGGGTTCGGTTTATGGCTACACCTTC. It encodes CASMGQGSVYGYTF. The chain couples TRBV6-1 to TRBJ1-2, with 9 bases that match TRBD1. With V trimmed by 7 bases and J by 5 bases, 8 bases remained unmatched. CDR3 length equals 14 residues. Germline V gives CDR1 MNHNS, CDR2 SASEGT.

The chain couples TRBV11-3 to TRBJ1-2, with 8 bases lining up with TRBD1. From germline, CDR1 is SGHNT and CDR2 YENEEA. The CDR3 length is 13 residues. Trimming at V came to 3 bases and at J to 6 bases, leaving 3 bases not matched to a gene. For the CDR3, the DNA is TGTGCCAGCAGCTTCGGACAGGGCCATGGCTACACCTTC. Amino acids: CASSFGQGHGYTF.

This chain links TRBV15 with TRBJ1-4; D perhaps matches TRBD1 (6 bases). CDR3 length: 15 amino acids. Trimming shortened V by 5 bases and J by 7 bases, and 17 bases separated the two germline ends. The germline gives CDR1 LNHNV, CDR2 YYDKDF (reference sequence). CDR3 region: CATSEGDALSEKLFF. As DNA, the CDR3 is TGTGCCACCAGCGAGGGGGATGCCTTAAGTGAAAAACTGTTTTTT. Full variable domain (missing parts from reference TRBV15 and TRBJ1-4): DAMVIQNPRYQVTQFGKPVTLSCSQTLNHNVMYWYQQKSSQAPKLLFHYYDKDFNNEADTPDNFQSRRPNTSFCFLDIRSPGLGDTAMYLCATSEGDALSEKLFFGSGTQLSVL.

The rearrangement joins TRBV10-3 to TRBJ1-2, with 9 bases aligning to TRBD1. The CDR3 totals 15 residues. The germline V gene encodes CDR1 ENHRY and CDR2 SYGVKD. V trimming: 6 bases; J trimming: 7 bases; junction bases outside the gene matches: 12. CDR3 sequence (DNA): TGTGCCATCAGGGGAGGGACAGGGATGGGTCGTGGCTACACCTTC. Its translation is CAIRGGTGMGRGYTF.

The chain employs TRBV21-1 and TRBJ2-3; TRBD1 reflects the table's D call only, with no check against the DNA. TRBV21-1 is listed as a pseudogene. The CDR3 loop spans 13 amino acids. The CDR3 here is CASRGPYSDTQYF. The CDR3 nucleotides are TGTGCCAGCAGGGGGCCGTATTCAGATACGCAGTATTTT.

CDR3 amino acids: CSVSSGIIEQFF. CDR3 DNA: TGCAGCGTCTCTAGCGGGATTATTGAGCAGTTCTTC. V is TRBV29-1 and J is TRBJ2-1; 9 bases fit TRBD2. The junction had 6 bases not matched to a gene; V was cut back by 6 bases and J by 9 bases. Germline V gives CDR1 SQVTM, CDR2 ANQGSEA. The CDR3 has 12 residues.

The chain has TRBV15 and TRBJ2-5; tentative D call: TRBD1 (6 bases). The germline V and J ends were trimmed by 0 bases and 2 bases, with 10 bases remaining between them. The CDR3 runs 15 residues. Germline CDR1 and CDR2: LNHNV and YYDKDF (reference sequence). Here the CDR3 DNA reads TGTGCCACCAGCAGAGATCGGGACAAACAAGAGACCCAGTACTTC. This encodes CATSRDRDKQETQYF.

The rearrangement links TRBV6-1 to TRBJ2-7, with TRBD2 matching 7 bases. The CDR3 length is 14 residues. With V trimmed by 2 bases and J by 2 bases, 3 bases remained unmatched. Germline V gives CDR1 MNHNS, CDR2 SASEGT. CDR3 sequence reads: CASSERSGTYEQYF. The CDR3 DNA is TGTGCCAGCAGTGAAAGGAGCGGGACCTACGAGCAGTACTTC.

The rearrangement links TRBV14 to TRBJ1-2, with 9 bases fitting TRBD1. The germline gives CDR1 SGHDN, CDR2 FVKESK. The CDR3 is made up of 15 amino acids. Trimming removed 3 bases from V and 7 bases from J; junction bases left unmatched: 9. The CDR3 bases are TGTGCCAGCAGCCACCAAGGGACAGGGCTGAGTGGCTACACCTTC. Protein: CASSHQGTGLSGYTF.